These 26 T cell receptor beta chains share one sample of origin, sequenced in a study of Graves' ophthalmopathy and Graves' hyperthyroidism. Amplification from RNA transcripts yielded the TCR beta CDR3 regions. RT-PCR was first run with HTBI primers, then multiplex PCR in a second round. TCRdb called the multiplex PCR reads again in MiXCR, with one record for every CDR3 protein. The sample lists fewer than 600,000 distinct CDR3 sequences, 14% occurring once. The specimen sequenced was blood. The receptors were sampled from a woman in her 30s with Graves' ophthalmopathy.

The chain is built from TRBV7-3 and TRBJ1-2, with a possible D match to TRBD1 (6 bases). Trimming removed 5 bases at V and 4 bases at J, with 26 bases between. The germline gives CDR1 SGHTA, CDR2 FQGTGA. The CDR3 has 18 residues. CDR3 residues: CASSPHPPTGPAGYGYTF. The CDR3 nucleotides read TGTGCCAGCAGCCCCCATCCCCCAACAGGGCCTGCGGGCTATGGCTACACCTTC.

This clonotype was detected ten times or more. This chain connects TRBV6-5 to TRBJ1-5; no firm D call. Germline lookup yields CDR1 MNHEY and CDR2 SVGAGI. The V end lost 5 bases, the J end lost 0 bases, and 5 bases lay between the germline ends. This CDR3 has 13 residues. CDR3 coding DNA: TGTGCCAGCAGTAACCATAGCAATCAGCCCCAGCATTTT. This codes for CASSNHSNQPQHF.

This clonotype appeared many times. The chain combines TRBV2 with TRBJ2-3, with TRBD2 matching 10 bases. After removal of 3 bases from V and 3 bases from J, the junction contained 12 bases not matched to a gene. The CDR3 loop spans 18 amino acids. Germline values: CDR1 SNHLY, CDR2 FYNNEI. CDR3 in amino acids: CASSETSGRGLRTDTQYF. The CDR3 nucleotides are TGTGCCAGCAGTGAGACCAGCGGGAGGGGTTTAAGAACAGATACGCAGTATTTT.

Only a few counts were recorded for this clonotype. Germline is not matched at one junction end, which may reflect a read error. The chain combines TRBV12-3 or TRBV12-4 with TRBJ1-6; D gene ambiguous. The CDR3 is 12 amino acids. CDR3 nucleotides: TGTGCCAGCAGTTTGGGAGCTGGACCCTTCCACTTT. It specifies CASSLGAGPFHF.

The J gene is TRBJ1-2, the V gene TRBV6-5; 8 bases are a match to TRBD1. Per germline, CDR1 MNHEY and CDR2 SVGAGI. The CDR3 sequence is 17 residues long. Trimming cost V 2 bases and J 3 bases; bases outside gene matches: 11. Here the CDR3 DNA reads TGTGCCAGCAGTTACCTTACCCCGGGACAGGTGGACTATGGCTACACCTTC. It encodes CASSYLTPGQVDYGYTF.

This clonotype has only a few counts. This chain connects TRBV12-3 or TRBV12-4 to TRBJ2-7; possibly TRBD2 for D (5 bases). V was clipped by 7 bases and J by 7 bases, with 14 bases between them. This CDR3 is 12 amino acids long. The DNA for the CDR3 is TGTGCCAGCATGGGCCTCCCGGGAGAGCAGTACTTC. This encodes CASMGLPGEQYF.

Ten or more counts support this clonotype. The rearrangement links TRBV20-1 to TRBJ2-5; 7 bases are shared with TRBD2. J gave up 6 bases and V 3 bases, and 10 bases lay outside the gene matches. CDR3 length: 14 residues. CDR1 and CDR2 from the germline V gene are DFQATT and SNEGSKA (reference sequence). In DNA, the CDR3 is TGCAGTGCTAGGTCCCCAGCGGGGCGGAAGACCCAGTACTTC. This encodes CSARSPAGRKTQYF.

At least ten counts were recorded for this clonotype. The V and J genes are TRBV3-1 and TRBJ1-2; 7 nucleotides agree with TRBD1. There are 14 residues in the CDR3. Germline loops: CDR1 LGHDT, CDR2 YNNKEL (reference sequence). Trimming removed 4 bases from V and 8 bases from J; junction bases left unmatched: 10. The CDR3 loop reads CASSPKETGPGYTF. The CDR3 DNA reads as TGTGCCAGCAGCCCTAAAGAGACAGGGCCCGGCTACACCTTC.

This clonotype was recorded at least ten times. V gene TRBV12-3 or TRBV12-4 combines with J gene TRBJ1-2; 8 bases line up with TRBD1. Trimming at V came to 4 bases and at J to 7 bases, leaving 8 bases not matched to a gene. The CDR3 loop spans 14 amino acids. The CDR3: CASSSTGAAFGYTF. The CDR3 DNA reads TGTGCCAGCAGTTCGACAGGGGCCGCGTTTGGCTACACCTTC.

This chain connects TRBV6-1 to TRBJ2-6; D perhaps matches TRBD2 (6 bases). The CDR3 covers 17 residues. Germline V CDR1 and CDR2: MNHNS, SASEGT. Trimming shortened V by 0 bases and J by 4 bases, and 13 bases separated the two germline ends. In DNA, the CDR3 is TGTGCCAGCAGTGAAGCGGGAGGCGGTACCGGGGCCAACGTCCTGACTTTC. It translates to CASSEAGGGTGANVLTF.

This chain connects TRBV5-1 to TRBJ2-7; D is possibly TRBD1 or TRBD2 (5 bases each). From germline, CDR1 is SGHRS and CDR2 YFSETQ. Trimming removed 7 bases from V and 8 bases from J, with 22 bases in between. CDR3 length: 14 amino acids. Here the CDR3 DNA reads TGCGCCAGCTCTAACCCGGGGCAGCTAGAGAAGCAGTACTTC. Encoded protein: CASSNPGQLEKQYF.

Only a few counts were recorded for this clonotype. V is TRBV20-1 and J is TRBJ2-5; 9 nucleotides agree with TRBD2. Germline CDR1 is DFQATT and CDR2 is SNEGSKA (reference sequence). The CDR3 covers 17 residues. J was trimmed by 2 bases and V by 1 base; bases with no gene match: 11. CDR3 DNA sequence: TGCAGTGCTAGAGGGGAGGCGGGGGGGCCATTGCAAGAGACCCAGTACTTC. This codes for CSARGEAGGPLQETQYF.

In this sample, this clonotype turned up many times. The chain couples TRBV10-2 to TRBJ1-2; weak D call: TRBD1 (5 bases). Deletions cut 2 bases from V and 5 bases from J, with 9 bases between. In germline, CDR1 is WSHSY, CDR2 SAAADI. This CDR3 spans 13 amino acids. The CDR3 loop reads CASSEPGDYGYTF. The CDR3 region has the DNA TGCGCCAGCAGTGAGCCGGGGGATTATGGCTACACCTTC.

The sample holds many counts of this clonotype. The V gene is TRBV27, the J gene TRBJ1-1; D may be TRBD1 (5 bases). CDR3 length equals 16 residues. With 2 bases removed from V and 1 base from J, the gap between germline ends came to 14 bases. CDR1 and CDR2 (germline): MNHEY, SMNVEV (reference sequence). CDR3 nucleotide sequence: TGTGCCAGCAGTTTAAGGAGTAGGGGTCGGAACACTGAAGCTTTCTTT. Protein sequence: CASSLRSRGRNTEAFF.

This clonotype has a count of ten or more. The chain links TRBV7-2 to TRBJ2-6; no clear D. CDR1 and CDR2 from the germline V gene are SGHTA and FQGNSA. V was clipped by 9 bases and J by 0 bases, with 9 bases between them. The CDR3 spans 14 residues. CDR3 loop: CARAAASGANVLTF. In DNA, the CDR3 is TGTGCCAGGGCGGCGGCCTCTGGGGCCAACGTCCTGACTTTC.

This clonotype was seen at least ten times. V gene TRBV29-1 combines with J gene TRBJ2-7; TRBD1 is a possible D gene (5 bases). In germline, CDR1 is SQVTM, CDR2 ANQGSEA. The V gene lost 7 bases and the J gene lost 0 bases, with 13 bases spanning the gap. The CDR3 sequence is 13 residues long. CDR3 in amino acids: CSAPTAYSYEQYF. CDR3 sequence (DNA): TGCAGCGCCCCGACAGCCTACTCCTACGAGCAGTACTTC.

This clonotype was found many times. The V gene is TRBV20-1, the J gene TRBJ1-2; D not resolved. Germline loops: CDR1 DFQATT, CDR2 SNEGSKA (reference sequence). V lost 7 bases and J 0 bases, leaving 9 bases between the germline ends. CDR3 length equals 12 residues. As DNA, the CDR3 is TGCAGTGGGTCCAGATCTAACTATGGCTACACCTTC. Translated, it gives CSGSRSNYGYTF.

CDR3 nucleotides: TGTGCCAGCAGCCACAGGGATGGCTACACCTTC. Translated, it gives CASSHRDGYTF. The chain carries TRBV3-1 and TRBJ1-2; D may be TRBD1 (5 bases). This CDR3 is 11 amino acids long. V was trimmed by 3 bases and J by 6 bases, leaving 5 bases between them. Germline V gene lookup returns CDR1 LGHDT and CDR2 YNNKEL (reference sequence).

This clonotype appeared many times. The chain has TRBV28 and TRBJ1-1; 9 bases map to TRBD1. The J segment lost 0 bases and the V segment lost 7 bases, leaving 6 bases of the junction unmatched. Per germline, CDR1 MDHEN and CDR2 SYDVKM. The CDR3 spans 15 residues. The CDR3, as DNA: TGTGCCAGCACCAGGACAGGGGCTATGAACACTGAAGCTTTCTTT. It codes for CASTRTGAMNTEAFF.

This clonotype was seen many times. The chain employs TRBV29-1 and TRBJ2-4; D gene uncertain. CDR1 is SQVTM, CDR2 ANQGSEA, per germline. This CDR3 comprises 14 residues. The V end was cut by 4 bases, the J end by 2 bases, with 12 bases between. CDR3 in DNA: TGCAGCGTTGCTCGTGGAGAAACCAAAAACATTCAGTACTTC. Its translation: CSVARGETKNIQYF.

A few counts support this clonotype. V and J are TRBV4-1 and TRBJ1-2; no clear D. V was pared by 3 bases and J by 4 bases, with 12 bases between. Germline V gives CDR1 MGHRA, CDR2 YSYEKL. This CDR3 has 14 residues. As DNA, the CDR3 is TGCGCCAGCAGCCAGACGGGAGACGGCTATGGCTACACCTTC. Translating it yields CASSQTGDGYGYTF.

This clonotype has ten or more counts. The V call is TRBV24-1, the J call TRBJ1-1; 11 bases map to TRBD1. Per the germline V gene, CDR1 is KGHDR and CDR2 is SFDVKD. V was clipped by 7 bases and J by 4 bases; unmatched bases: 7. There are 15 residues in the CDR3. CDR3 coding DNA: TGTGCCACCAGGGACAGGGGGCGAGAGGGCACTGAAGCTTTCTTT. Encoded protein: CATRDRGREGTEAFF.

On this clonotype itself: This is likely a read error, given that the CDR3 carries no conserved phenylalanine or tryptophan at its end. This chain links TRBV6-1 with TRBJ2-7; the D gene is possibly TRBD2 (6 bases). Germline CDR1 reads MNHNS; CDR2 reads SASEGT. The CDR3 extends over 11 amino acids. The V gene lost 4 bases and the J gene lost 6 bases, with 7 bases spanning the gap. CDR3 region: CASSGDSEQYY. CDR3 coding DNA: TGTGCCAGCAGTGGGGACTCCGAGCAGTACTAC.

This clonotype has a count of ten or more. This chain uses TRBV10-3 with TRBJ2-5; no reliable D call. Trimming left V 4 bases short and J 4 bases short, with 10 bases between. CDR1 ENHRY and CDR2 SYGVKD come from the germline V gene. The CDR3 sequence is 13 residues long. In nucleotides, the CDR3 is TGTGCCATCAGTGTGGTAAAAGGAGAGACCCAGTACTTC. Translating gives CAISVVKGETQYF.

There are many counts of this clonotype. The chain combines TRBV6-2 or TRBV6-3 with TRBJ2-7; perhaps TRBD1 as D (6 bases). With 5 bases removed from V and 1 base from J, the gap between germline ends came to 18 bases. The length of the CDR3 is 16 residues. The germline gives CDR1 MNHEY, CDR2 SVGEGT. The CDR3, as DNA: TGTGCCAGCAGTAACATCCCGGGACATGCATCCTACGAGCAGTACTTC. Amino acids: CASSNIPGHASYEQYF.

This clonotype was picked up many times. This rearrangement joins TRBV6-2 or TRBV6-3 to TRBJ2-4; D may correspond to TRBD1 or TRBD2 (5 bases each). The germline V gene has CDR1 MNHEY and CDR2 SVGEGT. Trimming took off 7 bases at V and 2 bases at J, with 15 bases between the two ends. The CDR3 spans 15 residues. The CDR3: CASIPSGASKNIQYF. For the CDR3, the DNA is TGTGCCAGCATCCCGTCCGGGGCGTCCAAAAACATTCAGTACTTC.